The TCR beta chain under discussion was sequenced for a study of cytomegalovirus exposure and HLA in healthy donors. Points from the study as a whole: Among CMV-associated TCR beta chains, most appeared HLA-restricted in a later analysis.

With respect to this clone: The target antigen is unknown.

PCR amplification relied on 60 Vbeta primers (plus 13 Jbeta primers). Original handling: As a later analysis found, there were 80 million to 90 million unique TCR beta chains, of which roughly 11 million were shared. This table comes from immunoSEQ multiplex PCR, and its TCRdb copy is limited to in-frame clones, with some not included. V and J calls and clone size are as listed in that table; D and trimming were resolved from the DNA. The sample lists roughly 120,000 clones, 70% to 85% occurring once. Germline lookup yields CDR1 SGHNT and CDR2 YYREEE (reference sequence). The V end was cut by 4 bases, the J end by 1 base, with 8 bases between. This CDR3 region has 13 residues.

Input material: PBMCs. The TCR sequence derives from a human donor in good health. The chain uses TRBV5-4 and TRBJ2-5, with unresolved D. This chain's CDR3 is CASSPRSQETQYF. CDR3 DNA sequence: TGTGCCAGCAGCCCCCGTTCCCAAGAGACCCAGTACTTC. Based on the CDR3 plus reference TRBV5-4 and TRBJ2-5, the full variable domain is ETGVTQSPTHLIKTRGQQVTLRCSSQSGHNTVSWYQQALGQGPQFIFQYYREEENGRGNFPPRFSGLQFPNYSSELNVNALELDDSALYLCASSPRSQETQYFGPGTRLLVL.